One sample yielded the 17 T cell receptor beta chains listed below, sequenced in a study of shared clonotypes between healthy human individuals. Profiling relied on immunoSEQ multiplex PCR, and the TCRdb table lists in-frame clones only, not all of them. The table shows about 2 million clones, with less than 95% occurring only once. Selected positively for CCR7 and CD45RO-negative, naive CD8 cells excluded terminally differentiated effector memory CD45RA+ cells. Sequencing used naive CD8+ T cells sorted from blood. These receptors came from a man aged 18-30 years in good health.

The V gene is TRBV6-6, the J gene TRBJ1-5; TRBD1 aligns across 8 bases. V trimming: 6 bases; J trimming: 2 bases; junction bases outside the gene matches: 9. CDR1 is MNHNY and CDR2 is SVGAGI in the germline V gene (reference sequence). The CDR3 length is 16 residues. The CDR3 sequence: CASSRDRPSGNQPQHF. The CDR3 DNA is TGTGCCAGCAGCCGGGACAGGCCCTCGGGCAATCAGCCCCAGCATTTT.

Turning to this clone: Different DNA sequences within this sample yield the same CDR3. V and J are TRBV29-1 and TRBJ2-7, with D maybe TRBD1 (6 bases). The CDR3 totals 13 residues. Germline assignment: CDR1 SQVTM and CDR2 ANQGSEA. V gave up 6 bases and J gave up 2 bases, with 14 bases separating them. The CDR3 reads CSVAGTSTYEQYF. In DNA form, the CDR3 reads TGCAGCGTAGCCGGGACATCAACCTACGAGCAGTACTTC.

The chain combines TRBV7-3 with TRBJ1-1; D is possibly TRBD1 (6 bases). Trimming pared 4 bases from V and 1 base from J, leaving 13 bases between. CDR1 and CDR2 from the germline V gene are SGHTA and FQGTGA. The CDR3 loop spans 15 amino acids. CDR3 sequence (DNA): TGTGCCAGCAGCTCAGGGGACATAAGGAACACTGAAGCTTTCTTT. This codes for CASSSGDIRNTEAFF. Based on the CDR3 plus reference TRBV7-3 and TRBJ1-1, the full variable domain is GAGVSQTPSNKVTEKGKYVELRCDPISGHTALYWYRQSLGQGPEFLIYFQGTGAADDSGLPNDRFFAVRPEGSVSTLKIQRTERGDSAVYLCASSSGDIRNTEAFFGQGTRLTVV.

The chain recombines TRBV4-3 with TRBJ2-1; 14 bases map to TRBD2. The length of the CDR3 is 20 residues. Per germline, CDR1 LGHNA and CDR2 YSLEER. The V gene end was trimmed by 3 bases and the J gene end by 4 bases; junction bases not matched to a gene: 14. Here the CDR3 reads CASSHAAGTSGSGVYNEQFF. CDR3 in DNA: TGCGCCAGCAGCCATGCTGCCGGGACTAGCGGGAGTGGGGTATACAATGAGCAGTTCTTC.

As concerns this clone: This sample also contains other DNA sequences that code for the same CDR3. This chain links TRBV29-1 with TRBJ1-2; D may be TRBD1 (6 bases). Germline CDR1 is SQVTM and CDR2 is ANQGSEA. The CDR3 is made up of 13 amino acids. Trimming took off 3 bases at V and 2 bases at J, with 10 bases between the two ends. The CDR3 loop reads CSVEGQGNYGYTF. The DNA of the CDR3 is TGCAGCGTTGAGGGGCAGGGGAACTATGGCTACACCTTC.

The J gene is TRBJ2-7, the V gene TRBV5-6; perhaps TRBD1 as D (6 bases). The CDR3 runs 16 residues. With 0 bases removed from V and 1 base from J, the gap between germline ends came to 14 bases. In germline, CDR1 is SGHDT, CDR2 YYEEEE. The CDR3 DNA sequence: TGTGCCAGCAGCTTGGACGGTACAGGGCTTTCCTACGAGCAGTACTTC. Amino acid sequence: CASSLDGTGLSYEQYF.

The chain uses TRBV2 and TRBJ2-7; D uncertain. The CDR3 consists of 16 residues. Germline CDR1 reads SNHLY; CDR2 reads FYNNEI. Trimming cost V 2 bases and J 0 bases, with 14 bases left between them. The chain's CDR3 is CASSELGGGPSYEQYF. CDR3 DNA sequence: TGTGCCAGCAGTGAACTGGGCGGCGGCCCCTCCTACGAGCAGTACTTC.

This rearrangement joins TRBV7-6 to TRBJ2-3, with TRBD2 matching 7 bases. The CDR3 is 17 residues long. Per germline, CDR1 SGHVS and CDR2 FNYEAQ. After removal of 0 bases from V and 2 bases from J, the junction contained 8 bases not matched to a gene. This CDR3 is CASSLARGSTHTDTQYF. DNA of the CDR3: TGTGCCAGCAGCTTAGCGCGGGGGAGCACACACACAGATACGCAGTATTTT.

CDR3 in DNA: TGTGCCAGCAGTTACGTAGGGGGCTATGGCTACACCTTC. Translated, it gives CASSYVGGYGYTF. The chain employs TRBV6-5 and TRBJ1-2; TRBD1 might be the D (6 bases). This CDR3 comprises 13 residues. V lost 2 bases, J lost 4 bases, and 8 bases lay in between. Germline V CDR1 and CDR2: MNHEY, SVGAGI.

The chain employs TRBV29-1 and TRBJ2-2; no clear D gene. Per germline, CDR1 SQVTM and CDR2 ANQGSEA. V lost 3 bases to trimming and J lost 5 bases, with 10 bases between them. The CDR3 is 13 amino acids. CDR3 nucleotide sequence: TGCAGCGTTGATGGCCACGGGACCGGGGAGCTGTTTTTT. Encoded protein: CSVDGHGTGELFF.

The gene calls are TRBV6-1 and TRBJ2-1; D is unclear. Looked up from germline, CDR1 is MNHNS and CDR2 is SASEGT. Trimming took off 1 base at V and 4 bases at J, with 14 bases between the two ends. CDR3 length: 16 residues. CDR3 in amino acids: CASSEVGGLGYNEQFF. The CDR3 DNA sequence: TGTGCCAGCAGTGAAGTCGGCGGCCTGGGTTACAATGAGCAGTTCTTC.

This chain links TRBV5-4 with TRBJ2-1; the D call may be TRBD1 or TRBD2 (6 bases each). Trimming shortened V by 2 bases and J by 0 bases, and 9 bases separated the two germline ends. Germline values: CDR1 SGHNT, CDR2 YYREEE (reference sequence). This CDR3 region has 15 residues. The CDR3 nucleotides are TGTGCCAGCAGCTTTTGGGGGGCCTCCTACAATGAGCAGTTCTTC. Its protein product is CASSFWGASYNEQFF.

This chain connects TRBV29-1 to TRBJ2-2, with D possibly being TRBD1 (5 bases). The CDR3 covers 15 residues. Germline CDR1 is SQVTM and CDR2 is ANQGSEA. The germline V and J ends were trimmed by 6 bases and 0 bases, with 14 bases remaining between them. The CDR3 loop is CSVGAPDTNTGELFF. The CDR3 bases are TGCAGCGTGGGCGCCCCGGACACGAACACCGGGGAGCTGTTTTTT.

This chain links TRBV6-5 with TRBJ2-7, with 8 nucleotides matching TRBD1. CDR3 length: 15 residues. From germline, CDR1 is MNHEY and CDR2 SVGAGI. V lost 2 bases, J lost 2 bases, and 5 bases stayed unmatched. The CDR3 spells CASSYGQGRAYEQYF. Written as DNA, the CDR3 is TGTGCCAGCAGTTACGGACAGGGTCGCGCCTACGAGCAGTACTTC.

The chain carries TRBV7-6 and TRBJ2-3; 10 positions agree with TRBD2. Germline V CDR1 and CDR2: SGHVS, FNYEAQ. V lost 5 bases and J lost 6; bases outside the gene matches: 8. The CDR3 totals 15 residues. DNA of the CDR3: TGTGCCAGCAGCCATAGCGGGGGGATCCCGGATACGCAGTATTTT. Translation gives CASSHSGGIPDTQYF. The full variable domain, rest sourced from reference TRBV7-6 and TRBJ2-3, is GAGVSQSPRYKVTKRGQDVALRCDPISGHVSLYWYRQALGQGPEFLTYFNYEAQQDKSGLPNDRFSAERPEGSISTLTIQRTEQRDSAMYRCASSHSGGIPDTQYFGPGTRLTVL.

The V and J genes are TRBV30 and TRBJ1-1; no clear D gene. Trimming removed 5 bases from V and 1 base from J, with 11 bases in between. Germline CDR1 and CDR2: GTSNPN and SVGIG (reference sequence). The CDR3 covers 13 residues. The CDR3 spells CAWVGKANTEAFF. In nucleotides, the CDR3 is TGTGCCTGGGTCGGTAAGGCGAACACTGAAGCTTTCTTT.

The V and J genes are TRBV27 and TRBJ2-1, with 9 bases that match TRBD2. There are 16 residues in the CDR3. The V gene end was trimmed by 0 bases and the J gene end by 7 bases; junction bases not matched to a gene: 7. In germline, CDR1 is MNHEY, CDR2 SMNVEV (reference sequence). The CDR3, as DNA: TGTGCCAGCAGTTTATCGCGAGGCCTAGCGGGGAATGAGCAGTTCTTC. The encoded protein is CASSLSRGLAGNEQFF.